Sequencing of this T cell receptor beta chain was carried out in a study of T cell changes during pregnancy in multiple sclerosis. The assay was immunoSEQ multiplex PCR, and TCRdb's table has in-frame clones only and misses some. The sample has around 100,000 clones, 91% seen once; the top ten hold around 3%. The sequence was collected from a female donor with multiple sclerosis, enrolled in a pregnancy study. Sample: peripheral blood, taken in the second trimester of pregnancy.

The DNA for the CDR3 is TGTGCCAGCAAGGGGGGGACCAATCAGCCCCAGCATTTT. Its protein is CASKGGTNQPQHF. The V gene is TRBV6-5, the J gene TRBJ1-5, with D possibly matching TRBD1 (6 bases). Germline V gene data show CDR1 as MNHEY and CDR2 as SVGAGI. This CDR3 is built from 13 residues. The V gene lost 7 bases and the J gene lost 3 bases, with 10 bases spanning the gap.